The rows below give T cell receptor beta chains drawn from one sample of a study of T cell repertoires in cytomegalovirus infection. TCRdb reprocessed the reads with MiXCR, giving one entry per CDR3 protein. The sample consists of fewer than 950,000 distinct CDR3 sequences, about 31% of them appearing once. Their target antigens are unknown. The specimen was cultured CD8+ T cells from PBMCs, collected from culture after CMV antigen stimulation. The receptors were sampled from a human donor in good health (CMV status not recorded). Some clones in this sample may be carry-over from other donors' samples. The CDR3 runs from the conserved cysteine through the conserved F or W. The D gene is left open where the match is weak. Size is omitted from some rows. Given values are once, few, many or a class for expanded clones.

d_call clone_size j_call v_call cdr3_aa cdr3_nt
NA few TRBJ2-6 TRBV6-5 CASGGSGANVLTF TGTGCCAGCGGGGGGTCTGGGGCCAACGTCCTGACTTTC
TRBD2 NA TRBJ2-5 TRBV7-9 CATRHRTSGGSAETQYF TGTGCCACCCGCCACCGGACTAGCGGGGGGTCGGCGGAGACCCAGTACTTC
NA few TRBJ1-2 TRBV27 CASSLGSVGGYTF TGTGCCAGCAGTTTAGGGTCCGTGGGCGGCTACACCTTC
TRBD1 NA TRBJ1-2 TRBV6-2/TRBV6-3 CASSYSGQGGYGYTF TGTGCCAGCAGTTACTCGGGACAGGGCGGTTATGGCTACACCTTC
NA once TRBJ1-1 TRBV7-4 CASSSDGEEGYRLAFF TGTGCCAGCAGCTCTGACGGGGAAGAAGGGTACAGGCTCGCTTTCTTT
NA few TRBJ2-3 TRBV7-9 CASSLAGDGPDTQYF TGTGCCAGCAGCTTAGCGGGGGACGGGCCGGATACGCAGTATTTT
NA NA TRBJ1-4 TRBV12-3/TRBV12-4 CASSLSSRYEKLFF TGTGCCAGCAGTTTATCCTCCCGGTACGAAAAACTGTTTTTT
TRBD1 NA TRBJ2-1 TRBV4-1 CASSQDAPGQSYNEQFF TGCGCCAGCAGCCAAGATGCCCCGGGACAGAGCTACAATGAGCAGTTCTTC
TRBD1 NA TRBJ1-5 TRBV20-1 CSAKDRESNQPQHF TGCAGTGCTAAAGACAGGGAGAGCAATCAGCCCCAGCATTTT
NA NA TRBJ1-1 TRBV5-3 CASSLLAQGSTEAFF TGTGCCAGCAGCTTGCTGGCGCAGGGGAGCACTGAAGCTTTCTTT
NA NA TRBJ1-1 TRBV19 CASSIFSPRAEAFF TGTGCCAGTTCGATTTTCTCCCCGCGGGCTGAAGCTTTCTTT
NA few TRBJ1-6 TRBV12-3/TRBV12-4 CASSPGDYNSPLHF TGTGCCAGCAGTCCTGGGGACTATAATTCACCCCTCCACTTT
NA few TRBJ1-1 TRBV11-3 CASSSSAGSGDTEAFF TGTGCCAGCAGCTCCTCGGCGGGCAGCGGGGACACTGAAGCTTTCTTT
NA few TRBJ2-2 TRBV7-8 CASSPHPGSGELFF TGTGCCAGCAGCCCCCATCCTGGCTCCGGGGAGCTGTTTTTT
NA NA TRBJ1-2 TRBV19 CASSIIGGASYGYTF TGTGCCAGTAGTATCATCGGGGGCGCTTCCTATGGCTACACCTTC
NA many TRBJ1-1 TRBV12-5 CASGLENTEAFF TGTGCTAGTGGTTTGGAGAACACTGAAGCTTTCTTT
NA once TRBJ1-2 TRBV4-2 CASSQDLQGARGYTF TGTGCCAGCAGCCAAGATCTCCAGGGCGCTCGCGGCTACACCTTC
TRBD2 few TRBJ2-7 TRBV12-3/TRBV12-4 CASSPVAGGYEQYF TGTGCCAGCAGTCCGGTAGCGGGGGGGTACGAGCAGTACTTC
NA NA TRBJ2-5 TRBV5-8 CASSFGQTGGETQYF TGTGCCAGCAGCTTCGGACAGACTGGCGGGGAGACCCAGTACTTC
NA many TRBJ1-4 TRBV20-1 CSARQFNEKLFF TGCAGTGCTAGACAGTTTAATGAAAAACTGTTTTTT
NA NA TRBJ1-2 TRBV19 CATHDGWTFYGYTF TGTGCCACCCACGATGGCTGGACTTTCTATGGCTACACCTTC
NA NA TRBJ1-5 TRBV27 CASAYYSNQPQHF TGTGCCAGTGCATACTATAGCAATCAGCCCCAGCATTTT
NA NA TRBJ1-3 TRBV7-6 CASSLGKGSSGNTIYF TGTGCCAGCAGCTTGGGGAAGGGGAGCTCTGGAAACACCATATATTTT
TRBD1 few TRBJ2-5 TRBV6-1 CASSLQGVDRETQYF TGTGCCAGCAGTCTACAGGGGGTGGACCGGGAGACCCAGTACTTC
NA NA TRBJ1-5 TRBV25-1 CASSEYIYQPQHF TGTGCCAGCAGTGAATACATATATCAGCCCCAGCATTTT
TRBD1 NA TRBJ2-5 TRBV12-3/TRBV12-4 CASSFAATPLTGTEFLKYQETQYF TGTGCCAGCAGTTTCGCGGCCACCCCCTTAACCGGGACAGAGTTCCTCAAGTACCAAGAGACCCAGTACTTC
TRBD2 NA TRBJ2-3 TRBV28 CASSSLASGDTDTQYF TGTGCCAGCAGTTCTTTAGCTAGCGGGGACACAGATACGCAGTATTTT
NA NA TRBJ2-1 TRBV29-1 CSVWGVTDEQFF TGCAGCGTCTGGGGGGTTACCGATGAGCAGTTCTTC
NA NA TRBJ2-7 TRBV12-3/TRBV12-4 CASSPSTAAQYF TGTGCCAGCAGCCCCTCTACGGCGGCGCAGTACTTC
TRBD2 NA TRBJ2-5 TRBV7-6 CASSPRASGGGETQYF TGTGCCAGCAGCCCGAGGGCTAGCGGGGGGGGAGAGACCCAGTACTTC
NA few TRBJ2-3 TRBV28 CASSPLRPTDTQYF TGTGCCAGCAGTCCACTGAGACCCACAGATACGCAGTATTTT
TRBD1 once TRBJ1-4 TRBV25-1 CASSLGQGMFF TGTGCCAGCAGTCTAGGACAGGGGATGTTTTTT
NA NA TRBJ2-3 TRBV10-3 CAISESRGGSTDTQYF TGTGCCATCAGTGAGTCCCGAGGGGGAAGCACAGATACGCAGTATTTT
NA NA TRBJ2-4 TRBV2 CASSEGSLAENIQYF TGTGCCAGCAGTGAAGGCAGTTTGGCCGAAAACATTCAGTACTTC
NA many TRBJ2-3 TRBV7-6 CASSLGQARTDTQYF TGTGCCAGCAGCTTAGGACAGGCCCGCACAGATACGCAGTATTTT
NA NA TRBJ1-4 TRBV19 CASNEGSTEKLFF TGTGCCAGTAACGAGGGTTCGACTGAAAAACTGTTTTTT
NA NA TRBJ2-1 TRBV6-1 CASTFGVYNEQFF TGTGCCAGCACTTTCGGGGTCTACAATGAGCAGTTCTTC
NA NA TRBJ2-3 TRBV12-3/TRBV12-4 CASSFWFAGTSTDTQYF TGTGCCAGCAGTTTTTGGTTCGCGGGGACTAGCACAGATACGCAGTATTTT
NA few TRBJ1-1 TRBV5-4 CASSPWGDLGAFF TGTGCCAGCAGCCCCTGGGGGGACCTAGGAGCTTTCTTT
TRBD2 once TRBJ2-2 TRBV7-9 CASSSRGGLSGELFF TGTGCCAGCAGCTCGCGGGGGGGCCTTTCCGGGGAGCTGTTTTTT
NA few TRBJ1-2 TRBV6-6 CASSAGTAVYGYTF TGTGCCAGCAGCGCAGGGACCGCGGTCTATGGCTACACCTTC
NA few TRBJ2-7 TRBV3-1 CASSQATYEQYF TGTGCCAGCAGCCAAGCTACCTACGAGCAGTACTTC
NA NA TRBJ2-3 TRBV7-7 CASSFDFSTDTQYF TGTGCTAGCAGCTTCGACTTTTCCACAGATACGCAGTATTTT
NA NA TRBJ1-5 TRBV27 CASSRGAGGSVPQHF TGTGCCAGCAGTAGGGGGGCAGGTGGAAGCGTGCCCCAGCATTTT
NA NA TRBJ2-2 TRBV12-3/TRBV12-4 CASSLAEGFDTGELFF TGTGCCAGCAGTTTGGCGGAGGGGTTTGACACCGGGGAGCTGTTTTTT
TRBD2 NA TRBJ2-5 TRBV10-3 CAIRGATSGGETQYF TGTGCCATCAGAGGGGCGACTAGCGGGGGAGAGACCCAGTACTTC
TRBD1 once TRBJ2-1 TRBV6-1 CASSPDREVYNEQFF TGTGCCAGCAGTCCCGACAGGGAAGTCTACAATGAGCAGTTCTTC
NA few TRBJ1-2 TRBV6-1 CALYWGAGYGYTF TGTGCCCTATACTGGGGGGCTGGCTATGGCTACACCTTC
TRBD2 few TRBJ2-5 TRBV28 CASSLFGTSGPPGTQYF TGTGCCAGCAGTTTATTTGGGACTAGCGGTCCCCCGGGGACCCAGTACTTC
NA NA TRBJ2-1 TRBV7-6 CASSLSDPPYNEQFF TGTGCCAGCAGCTTGTCAGACCCACCGTACAATGAGCAGTTCTTC